A selection of T cell receptor beta chains follows, all from one sample in a study of radiotherapy plus CTLA-4 blockade in lung cancer. The data were produced by immunoSEQ multiplex PCR, yet TCRdb's version contains in-frame clones alone and is incomplete. The table records some 60,000 clones, approximately 80% of them present only once. The source was peripheral blood, collected from a patient treated with radiotherapy plus ipilimumab. The receptors were sampled from a human donor with non-small cell lung cancer who had a complete response to radiotherapy plus ipilimumab. Each CDR3 is given with its conserved first and last residue. A D gene is named only where the DNA matches it firmly. Size is stated for part of the rows, as once, few or many counts, or as a class when the clone is expanded.

once TRBJ1-5 TRBV30 TRBD1 CAWSKGAVNQPQHF TGTGCCTGGAGTAAGGGGGCGGTCAATCAGCCCCAGCATTTT
NA TRBJ1-2 TRBV15 NA CATSSPQGSYGYTF TGTGCCACCAGCAGTCCCCAGGGGAGCTATGGCTACACCTTC
NA TRBJ2-5 TRBV5-1 TRBD2 CASSPRTSGEETQYF TGCGCCAGCAGCCCACGGACTAGCGGGGAAGAGACCCAGTACTTC
NA TRBJ2-7 TRBV6-1 TRBD1 CASSGQGTFGGSYEQYF TGTGCCAGCAGTGGACAGGGGACCTTCGGAGGCTCCTACGAGCAGTACTTC
few TRBJ1-1 TRBV7-2 NA CASSLQNTEAFF TGTGCCAGCAGCTTACAGAACACTGAAGCTTTCTTT
NA TRBJ1-1 TRBV7-2 NA CASSLERVNTEAFF TGTGCCAGCAGCTTAGAGAGGGTTAACACTGAAGCTTTCTTT
NA TRBJ2-5 TRBV7-2 TRBD2 CASSPHLGGEETQYF TGTGCCAGCAGCCCCCACCTCGGGGGGGAAGAGACCCAGTACTTC
NA TRBJ2-1 TRBV9 NA CASSVDGGLSYNEQFF TGTGCCAGCAGCGTAGACGGCGGGCTTTCCTACAATGAGCAGTTCTTC
NA TRBJ2-1 TRBV12-5 TRBD2 CASGLVAGLALLDQPKNEQFF TGTGCTAGTGGTTTGGTAGCAGGACTAGCGCTTCTCGACCAGCCTAAAAATGAGCAGTTCTTC
few TRBJ1-1 TRBV10-1 NA CASSEGSHNTEAFF TGCGCCAGCAGTGAGGGCTCACACAACACTGAAGCTTTCTTT
few TRBJ2-1 TRBV4-3 TRBD1 CASSQAGGVRNEQFF TGCGCCAGCAGCCAAGCAGGGGGAGTCAGGAATGAGCAGTTCTTC
NA TRBJ1-1 TRBV6-5 NA CASRAEGLLNTEAFF TGTGCCAGCAGAGCAGAGGGACTCTTGAACACTGAAGCTTTCTTT
NA TRBJ1-1 TRBV19 NA CASSMAGGAEAFF TGTGCCAGTAGTATGGCGGGGGGGGCTGAAGCTTTCTTT
NA TRBJ2-1 TRBV19 TRBD2 CASSIVVGGAHNEQFF TGTGCCAGTAGTATCGTAGTCGGGGGGGCTCACAATGAGCAGTTCTTC
NA TRBJ2-5 TRBV11-2 NA CASSSQAIEATQYF TGTGCCAGCAGCTCTCAAGCCATAGAGGCCACCCAGTACTTC
NA TRBJ2-1 TRBV18 TRBD2 CASSTTSGAGNEQFF TGTGCCAGCTCAACAACTAGCGGGGCGGGCAATGAGCAGTTCTTC
NA TRBJ1-5 TRBV19 TRBD1 CASSKNGQGLGQPQHF TGTGCCAGTAGTAAGAACGGACAGGGACTCGGCCAGCCCCAGCATTTT
NA TRBJ1-2 TRBV14 TRBD1 CASSRGTGGIYGYTF TGTGCCAGCAGCCGTGGGACAGGGGGCATCTATGGCTACACCTTC
NA TRBJ2-7 TRBV19 TRBD1 CASSSVGQGLYEQYF TGTGCCAGTAGTTCGGTCGGACAGGGACTTTACGAGCAGTACTTC
NA TRBJ2-1 TRBV27 TRBD2 CASSLYTSGSKEEQFF TGTGCCAGCAGTTTATATACTAGCGGGAGTAAAGAAGAGCAGTTCTTC
NA TRBJ1-2 TRBV10-3 TRBD1 CAISVGQGANYGYTF TGTGCCATCAGTGTAGGGCAGGGGGCTAACTATGGCTACACCTTC
NA TRBJ1-1 TRBV6-6 NA CASGARYTEAFF TGTGCCAGCGGGGCTAGGTACACTGAAGCTTTCTTT
many TRBJ1-3 TRBV11-2 NA CASSAISGNTIYF TGTGCCAGCAGCGCGATCTCTGGAAACACCATATATTTT
few TRBJ1-2 TRBV10-3 NA CAISEGDGGSYGYTF TGTGCCATCAGTGAGGGTGATGGGGGCTCCTACGGCTACACCTTC
few TRBJ1-1 TRBV29-1 NA CSVERDTEAFF TGCAGCGTCGAGAGGGACACTGAAGCTTTCTTT
NA TRBJ1-5 TRBV15 NA CATSRESYSNQPQHF TGTGCCACCAGCAGAGAGAGTTATAGCAATCAGCCCCAGCATTTT
NA TRBJ1-1 TRBV5-1 NA CASSSTGRGTEAFF TGCGCCAGCAGCTCTACAGGGAGGGGCACTGAAGCTTTCTTT
NA TRBJ2-2 TRBV5-4 TRBD1 CASSRPGQGATGELFF TGTGCCAGCAGTCGACCGGGACAGGGTGCCACCGGGGAGCTGTTTTTT
NA TRBJ1-2 TRBV4-3 TRBD1 CASSQVGTGIYGYTF TGCGCCAGCAGCCAAGTGGGGACAGGGATCTATGGCTACACCTTC
few TRBJ1-6 TRBV9 NA CASSVAVGGSPLHF TGTGCCAGCAGCGTAGCGGTAGGGGGTTCACCCCTCCACTTT
NA TRBJ1-1 TRBV11-3 NA CASSPRNRGHVSLAFF TGTGCCAGCAGCCCTAGAAATCGGGGACATGTCTCGTTGGCTTTCTTT
NA TRBJ2-6 TRBV19 NA CATNQRSGANVLTF TGTGCCACCAACCAACGGTCTGGGGCCAACGTCCTGACTTTC
NA TRBJ2-7 TRBV6-5 TRBD1 CASSSPGQGAYEQYF TGTGCCAGCAGTTCCCCGGGACAGGGGGCCTACGAGCAGTACTTC
once TRBJ1-1 TRBV5-1 TRBD1 CASSPFLQGAVTEAFF TGCGCCAGCAGCCCTTTCCTACAGGGGGCGGTGACTGAAGCTTTCTTT
NA TRBJ1-6 TRBV4-3 NA CASSQEPSANSPLHF TGCGCCAGCAGCCAGGAACCTAGCGCTAATTCACCCCTCCACTTT
few TRBJ1-5 TRBV7-8 TRBD1 CASRDDRGRGSNQPQHF TGTGCCAGCAGAGATGACAGGGGAAGAGGGAGCAATCAGCCCCAGCATTTT
NA TRBJ1-1 TRBV4-3 TRBD1 CASSFYRGLSTEAFF TGCGCCAGCAGCTTCTACAGGGGGTTGAGCACTGAAGCTTTCTTT
NA TRBJ1-2 TRBV4-3 TRBD1 CASSTGQGGFGGYTF TGCGCCAGCAGCACGGGACAGGGAGGGTTTGGTGGCTACACCTTC
NA TRBJ2-7 TRBV7-9 NA CASSLGGRDSYEQYF TGTGCCAGCAGCTTAGGTGGCAGGGATTCCTACGAGCAGTACTTC
NA TRBJ2-2 TRBV4-1 NA CASSQGTTNTGELFF TGCGCCAGCAGCCAAGGGACTACAAACACCGGGGAGCTGTTTTTT
NA TRBJ2-5 TRBV5-1 TRBD1 CASSPRADRGQETQYF TGCGCCAGCAGCCCTAGGGCCGACAGGGGCCAAGAGACCCAGTACTTC
NA TRBJ1-1 TRBV25-1 TRBD1 CASSVGQVNTEAFF TGTGCCAGCAGTGTGGGACAGGTGAACACTGAAGCTTTCTTT